This is a list of T cell receptor beta chains from one sample in a study of T cell responses to AZD1222 COVID-19 vaccine. Using immunoSEQ multiplex PCR, the repertoire was profiled, and TCRdb retains in-frame clones only, with some absent. The sample holds roughly 130,000 clones, about 94% seen once. This specimen was peripheral blood, taken 28 days after the second AZD1222 dose. The origin of the receptors is an adult who received the AZD1222 COVID-19 vaccine. CDR3s include the opening cysteine and the closing phenylalanine or tryptophan. The order of the fields is clone size, V gene, D gene, J gene, CDR3 protein, CDR3 DNA. The D gene is left open where the match is weak. Expanded clones get a size class; other rows say once, few or many, or leave the size out.

NA	TRBV4-3	TRBD1	TRBJ2-7	CASGQDRSSYEQYF	TGCGCCAGCGGCCAGGACAGGAGCTCCTACGAGCAGTACTTC
NA	TRBV9	NA	TRBJ2-5	CASSVAPGPQETQYF	TGTGCCAGCAGCGTAGCCCCGGGGCCGCAAGAGACCCAGTACTTC
NA	TRBV14	NA	TRBJ1-2	CASSQEGGKYVYTF	TGTGCCAGCAGCCAAGAGGGAGGGAAGTATGTGTACACCTTC
NA	TRBV6-2/TRBV6-3	NA	TRBJ2-7	CASSWSDSSYEQYF	TGTGCCAGCAGTTGGTCGGACAGCTCCTACGAGCAGTACTTC
few	TRBV30	NA	TRBJ2-1	CAWSETGDHEQFF	TGTGCCTGGAGTGAGACGGGGGACCATGAGCAGTTCTTC
NA	TRBV28	NA	TRBJ1-1	CASSRQRRTTEAFF	TGTGCCAGCAGTAGACAGAGAAGGACCACTGAAGCTTTCTTT
once	TRBV28	NA	TRBJ2-7	CASRGTGRRPTYEQYF	TGTGCCAGCAGGGGTACGGGACGGAGGCCGACCTACGAGCAGTACTTC
NA	TRBV6-5	NA	TRBJ1-1	CASPENGWMNTEAFF	TGTGCCAGTCCTGAGAACGGGTGGATGAACACTGAAGCTTTCTTT
NA	TRBV15	NA	TRBJ1-3	CATRSTGSANTIYF	TGTGCCACCAGGAGTACAGGGAGTGCAAACACCATATATTTT
NA	TRBV15	TRBD2	TRBJ2-7	CATSGDYYGQYF	TGTGCCACCAGCGGGGACTACTACGGGCAGTACTTC
NA	TRBV18	TRBD1	TRBJ2-1	CASSPETGQLNEQFF	TGTGCCAGCTCACCGGAAACGGGACAGCTCAATGAGCAGTTCTTC
once	TRBV28	NA	TRBJ1-6	CASRKALRENSPLHF	TGTGCCAGCAGGAAAGCCCTGAGGGAGAATTCACCCCTCCACTTT
once	TRBV10-3	NA	TRBJ2-7	CAISEVDEQYF	TGTGCCATCAGTGAGGTGGACGAGCAGTACTTC
NA	TRBV19	NA	TRBJ2-1	CASSTRTDYNEQFF	TGTGCCAGTAGTACCCGGACGGATTACAATGAGCAGTTCTTC
NA	TRBV7-2	NA	TRBJ2-3	CASSLLTGTDTQYF	TGTGCCAGCAGCTTACTCACGGGCACAGATACGCAGTATTTT
NA	TRBV7-9	NA	TRBJ2-7	CASSFGSETYEQYF	TGTGCCAGCAGCTTCGGCAGCGAGACCTACGAGCAGTACTTC
NA	TRBV14	NA	TRBJ2-1	CASSFDHNEQFF	TGTGCCAGCAGCTTCGATCACAATGAGCAGTTCTTC
once	TRBV2	TRBD1	TRBJ1-2	CASVVDRGNYDYTF	TGTGCCAGCGTTGTGGACAGGGGTAACTATGACTACACCTTC
NA	TRBV14	NA	TRBJ2-1	CASSQGDLGPGLGNEQFF	TGTGCCAGCAGCCAAGGCGACTTAGGGCCGGGCCTGGGTAATGAGCAGTTCTTC
NA	TRBV7-8	NA	TRBJ2-1	CASRHRGVNEQFF	TGTGCCAGCAGGCACAGAGGGGTCAATGAGCAGTTCTTC
NA	TRBV7-2	NA	TRBJ2-7	CASSLAPPGEGHEQYF	TGTGCCAGCAGCTTAGCGCCCCCGGGAGAGGGGCACGAGCAGTACTTC
NA	TRBV19	NA	TRBJ1-1	CASSMGGGATEAFF	TGTGCCAGTAGTATGGGAGGGGGGGCCACTGAAGCTTTCTTT
NA	TRBV6-5	NA	TRBJ2-7	CASSYSVRLLHEQYF	TGTGCCAGCAGTTACTCCGTCCGCCTTTTGCACGAGCAGTACTTC
NA	TRBV9	TRBD2	TRBJ2-7	CASSVGGGPYEQYF	TGTGCCAGCAGCGTAGGGGGAGGGCCATACGAGCAGTACTTC
NA	TRBV23-1	NA	TRBJ2-7	CASSVRDRLVPPNYEQYF	TGCGCCAGCAGTGTCCGCGACAGACTGGTGCCTCCGAACTACGAGCAGTACTTC
NA	TRBV28	NA	TRBJ2-7	CASSFPGEKIQQYF	TGTGCCAGCAGTTTTCCGGGGGAGAAGATCCAGCAGTACTTC
NA	TRBV10-3	NA	TRBJ2-1	CAISDSARQPNEQFF	TGTGCCATCAGTGACTCTGCTCGACAACCCAATGAGCAGTTCTTC
once	TRBV29-1	NA	TRBJ2-5	CSVGLQAPGWGTQYF	TGCAGCGTTGGATTACAGGCCCCAGGGTGGGGGACCCAGTACTTC
NA	TRBV19	NA	TRBJ1-1	CASSRTADSGAFF	TGTGCCAGTAGTAGGACTGCGGACTCTGGGGCTTTCTTT
NA	TRBV12-3/TRBV12-4	NA	TRBJ1-2	CASSYLTDYGYTF	TGTGCCAGCAGTTACTTGACAGACTATGGCTACACCTTC
NA	TRBV5-4	NA	TRBJ1-1	CASSRGGGDTEAFF	TGTGCCAGCAGCCGAGGGGGAGGCGACACTGAAGCTTTCTTT
NA	TRBV5-4	NA	TRBJ1-1	CASSPRGGMNTEAFF	TGTGCCAGCAGCCCGAGGGGGGGCATGAACACTGAAGCTTTCTTT
NA	TRBV18	TRBD2	TRBJ2-3	CASSPGSHGTSGTDTQYF	TGTGCCAGCTCACCCGGATCACATGGGACTAGCGGTACAGATACGCAGTATTTT
NA	TRBV7-2	TRBD1	TRBJ1-2	CASSLRTGDFYGYTF	TGTGCCAGCAGCCTCCGCACAGGGGATTTCTATGGCTACACCTTC
NA	TRBV24-1	TRBD1	TRBJ1-2	CATSDLTGDYGYTF	TGTGCCACCAGTGATCTCACAGGGGACTATGGCTACACCTTC
NA	TRBV19	NA	TRBJ2-2	CASKRDPLFSGELFF	TGTGCCAGTAAAAGGGATCCTTTATTCTCCGGGGAGCTGTTTTTT
NA	TRBV7-9	TRBD2	TRBJ2-7	CASQGGRALLNSYEQYF	TGTGCCAGCCAGGGCGGGAGGGCCTTACTAAACTCCTACGAGCAGTACTTC
NA	TRBV11-2	NA	TRBJ2-7	CASSLGASYEQYF	TGTGCCAGCAGCTTAGGGGCTAGCTACGAGCAGTACTTC
NA	TRBV12-3/TRBV12-4	NA	TRBJ2-2	CASSTGTGELFF	TGTGCCAGCAGTACAGGGACCGGGGAGCTGTTTTTT
NA	TRBV11-2	NA	TRBJ2-5	CASSWRGTQYF	TGTGCCAGCAGCTGGAGGGGGACCCAGTACTTC
once	TRBV9	NA	TRBJ1-4	CASSVGGRRNEKLFF	TGTGCCAGCAGCGTAGGTGGCAGACGAAATGAAAAACTGTTTTTT
NA	TRBV4-1	NA	TRBJ2-7	CASSPRTDTYEQYF	TGCGCCAGCAGCCCTCGGACGGATACCTACGAGCAGTACTTC
NA	TRBV7-6	TRBD2	TRBJ2-3	CASSLVAGGMNTQYF	TGTGCCAGCAGCTTAGTTGCGGGGGGGATGAATACGCAGTATTTT
NA	TRBV4-2	TRBD1	TRBJ1-1	CASSQGQGFRAFF	TGTGCCAGCAGCCAGGGACAGGGATTTCGAGCTTTCTTT
NA	TRBV15	NA	TRBJ2-2	CATSVSTGHTGELFF	TGTGCCACCAGCGTGTCGACAGGCCATACCGGGGAGCTGTTTTTT
NA	TRBV3-1/TRBV3-2	TRBD2	TRBJ2-1	CASSRRVAGVVHEQFF	TGTGCCAGCAGCCGGAGAGTAGCGGGGGTGGTCCATGAGCAGTTCTTC
NA	TRBV28	NA	TRBJ1-5	CASSSQGLGQPQHF	TGTGCCAGCAGTAGCCAGGGCCTCGGGCAGCCCCAGCATTTT
NA	TRBV28	NA	TRBJ2-7	CASSFQGGMRYDEQYF	TGTGCCAGCAGTTTTCAGGGGGGAATGAGGTACGACGAGCAGTACTTC
NA	TRBV7-3	NA	TRBJ1-1	CASSSGLLGMNTEAFF	TGTGCCAGCAGCTCGGGACTCCTGGGGATGAACACTGAAGCTTTCTTT
NA	TRBV10-3	NA	TRBJ1-1	CAIRGGAQNTEAFF	TGTGCCATCAGGGGGGGTGCCCAGAACACTGAAGCTTTCTTT
NA	TRBV3-1/TRBV3-2	TRBD1	TRBJ1-1	CASSQVGQGRPNTEAFF	TGTGCCAGCAGCCAAGTGGGACAGGGCCGCCCGAACACTGAAGCTTTCTTT
NA	TRBV5-6	NA	TRBJ2-3	CASSLAWEAQF	TGTGCCAGCAGCTTGGCCTGGGAAGCGCAATTT
few	TRBV29-1	TRBD2	TRBJ2-7	CSVEGQVSGRNEQYF	TGCAGCGTTGAAGGCCAGGTGAGCGGGAGAAACGAGCAGTACTTC
NA	TRBV18	TRBD2	TRBJ2-7	CASSPGLAGPFEQYF	TGTGCCAGCTCACCAGGACTAGCGGGACCGTTCGAGCAGTACTTC
NA	TRBV5-5	NA	TRBJ2-3	CASSLGQEISGDTQYF	TGTGCCAGCAGCTTGGGACAGGAAATTTCGGGAGATACGCAGTATTTT
NA	TRBV27	NA	TRBJ1-3	CASRTLRGGSSGNTIYF	TGTGCCAGCCGCACCCTACGGGGGGGAAGCTCTGGAAACACCATATATTTT